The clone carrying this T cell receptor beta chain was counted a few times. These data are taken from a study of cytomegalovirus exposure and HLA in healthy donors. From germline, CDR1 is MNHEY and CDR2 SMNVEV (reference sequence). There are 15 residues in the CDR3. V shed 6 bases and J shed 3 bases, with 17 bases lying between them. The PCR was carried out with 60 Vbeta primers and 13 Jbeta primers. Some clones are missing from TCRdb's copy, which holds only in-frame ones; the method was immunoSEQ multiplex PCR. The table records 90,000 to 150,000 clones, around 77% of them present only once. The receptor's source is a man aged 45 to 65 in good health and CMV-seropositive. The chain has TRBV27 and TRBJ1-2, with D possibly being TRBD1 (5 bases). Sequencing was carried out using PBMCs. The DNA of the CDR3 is TGTGCCAGCAGCCGGAACAATCTAGGGGACTATGGCTACACCTTC. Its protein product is CASSRNNLGDYGYTF.